A single sample gave rise to the 10 T cell receptor beta chains below, sequenced in a study of T cell changes during pregnancy in multiple sclerosis. Only in-frame clones appear in the TCRdb table, and some are missing; sequencing was by immunoSEQ multiplex PCR. Of about 14,000 clones in the sample, around 83% were seen once. The sequenced sample was CD8+ T cells from peripheral blood mononuclear cells, obtained after pregnancy. These receptors originate from a female donor in good health, enrolled as a control in a pregnancy study.

V is TRBV7-2 and J is TRBJ2-3; 13 bases match TRBD2. The germline V gene encodes CDR1 SGHTA and CDR2 FQGNSA. The V gene end was trimmed by 2 bases and the J gene end by 4 bases; junction bases not matched to a gene: 0. The CDR3 consists of 15 residues. The CDR3 sequence: CASSLTSGGADTQYF. The CDR3 coding sequence is TGTGCCAGCAGCTTAACTAGCGGGGGGGCAGATACGCAGTATTTT.

This sequence joins TRBV7-2 and TRBJ2-7, with 7 bases fitting TRBD1. Losses at the gene ends were 3 bases for V and 2 bases for J; bases not matched to a gene: 7. Germline V gene lookup returns CDR1 SGHTA and CDR2 FQGNSA. The CDR3 is 15 amino acids. The CDR3 bases are TGTGCCAGCAGCTTCCGGGACAGTGGTACCTACGAGCAGTACTTC. This gives the protein CASSFRDSGTYEQYF.

As DNA, the CDR3 is TGTGCCAGCAGTCCCCACCGACAGATTTGGCAGCCCCAGCATTTT. Translating it yields CASSPHRQIWQPQHF. The chain couples TRBV27 to TRBJ1-5; a weak D match, TRBD1 (5 bases). The ends were cut back, 5 bases at V and 7 bases at J, with 18 bases in the middle. Looked up from germline, CDR1 is MNHEY and CDR2 is SMNVEV (reference sequence). The CDR3 totals 15 residues.

The rearrangement uses TRBV6-1 and TRBJ2-1; 9 nucleotides line up with TRBD1. V trimming: 5 bases; J trimming: 3 bases; junction bases outside the gene matches: 5. CDR1 is MNHNS and CDR2 is SASEGT in the germline V gene. The CDR3 is 15 residues long. CDR3 region: CASSPTGGSYNEQFF. In DNA, the CDR3 is TGTGCCAGCAGTCCGACAGGGGGAAGCTACAATGAGCAGTTCTTC.

In its sample, this clone was seen a few times. The chain is built from TRBV7-3 and TRBJ2-5; D gene unclear. Per the germline V gene, CDR1 is SGHTA and CDR2 is FQGTGA. V was pared by 2 bases and J by 4 bases, with 11 bases between. The CDR3 has 14 amino acids. The CDR3 DNA reads as TGTGCCAGCAGCTTAGGAGCCGCCCGAGAGACCCAGTACTTC. Its translation: CASSLGAARETQYF.

This chain uses TRBV28 with TRBJ1-3; weak D call: TRBD1 (5 bases). V lost 1 base, J lost 1 base, and 11 bases lay in between. The CDR3 contains 16 residues. The germline V gene encodes CDR1 MDHEN and CDR2 SYDVKM. This CDR3 reads CASSLYRGGSGNTIYF. As DNA, the CDR3 is TGTGCCAGCAGTTTATACCGGGGGGGATCTGGAAACACCATATATTTT.

This clone is labeled as medium-sized. V is TRBV9 and J is TRBJ1-6, with D tentatively TRBD1 (5 bases). The V and J ends lost 7 bases and 5 bases respectively, with 10 bases between them. Germline CDR1 SGDLS, CDR2 YYNGEE. The CDR3 has 13 residues. The CDR3 protein is CASGGGNNSPLHF. In DNA form, the CDR3 reads TGTGCCAGCGGGGGGGGAAATAATTCACCCCTCCACTTT.

This clone turned up a few times. The chain joins TRBV28 to TRBJ2-1; 13 bases are shared with TRBD2. Germline values: CDR1 MDHEN, CDR2 SYDVKM. The CDR3 sequence is 18 residues long. Unmatched junction bases numbered 10, after V lost 7 bases and J lost 1 base. CDR3 coding DNA: TGTGCCAGCACTAAACTAGCGGGAGGGGTTGAGTCCTACAATGAGCAGTTCTTC. Its translation: CASTKLAGGVESYNEQFF.

The CDR3 spells CASSPEAGASYEQYF. The CDR3 DNA sequence: TGTGCCAGCAGCCCTGAAGCGGGAGCCTCCTACGAGCAGTACTTC. V usage is TRBV6-5 and J usage is TRBJ2-7; TRBD2 aligns across 8 bases. Unmatched junction bases numbered 7, after V lost 6 bases and J lost 0 bases. The CDR3 contains 15 residues. Germline CDR1 is MNHEY and CDR2 is SVGAGI.

This clone was found a few times. V is TRBV13 and J is TRBJ1-5; no definite D call. This CDR3 has 14 amino acids. Per germline, CDR1 PRHDT and CDR2 FYEKMQ (reference sequence). Trimming removed 4 bases at V and 10 bases at J, with 17 bases between. CDR3 protein: CASSSPGRGQPQHF. CDR3 in DNA: TGTGCCAGCAGCTCCCCGGGCCGGGGTCAACCCCAGCATTTT.